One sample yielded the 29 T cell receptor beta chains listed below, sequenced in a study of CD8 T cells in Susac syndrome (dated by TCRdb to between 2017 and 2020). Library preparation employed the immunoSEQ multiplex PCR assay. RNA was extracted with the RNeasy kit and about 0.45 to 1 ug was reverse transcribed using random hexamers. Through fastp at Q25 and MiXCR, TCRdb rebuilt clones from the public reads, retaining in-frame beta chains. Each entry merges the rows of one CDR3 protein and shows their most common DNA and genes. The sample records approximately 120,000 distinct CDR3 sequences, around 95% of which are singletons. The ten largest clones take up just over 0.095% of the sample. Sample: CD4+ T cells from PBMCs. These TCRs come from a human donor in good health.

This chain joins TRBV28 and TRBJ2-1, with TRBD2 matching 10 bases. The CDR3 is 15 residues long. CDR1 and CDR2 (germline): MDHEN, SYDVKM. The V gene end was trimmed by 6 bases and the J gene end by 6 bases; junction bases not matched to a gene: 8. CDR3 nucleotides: TGTGCCAGCAGCCAAGCGGGAGGGCCTCTCAATGAGCAGTTCTTC. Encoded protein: CASSQAGGPLNEQFF.

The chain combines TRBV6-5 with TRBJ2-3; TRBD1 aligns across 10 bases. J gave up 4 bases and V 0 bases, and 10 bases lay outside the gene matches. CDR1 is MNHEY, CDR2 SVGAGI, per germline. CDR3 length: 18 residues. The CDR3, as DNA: TGTGCCAGCAGTTACTCGAAACTCCGGACAGGGGGTGCAGATACGCAGTATTTT. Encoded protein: CASSYSKLRTGGADTQYF.

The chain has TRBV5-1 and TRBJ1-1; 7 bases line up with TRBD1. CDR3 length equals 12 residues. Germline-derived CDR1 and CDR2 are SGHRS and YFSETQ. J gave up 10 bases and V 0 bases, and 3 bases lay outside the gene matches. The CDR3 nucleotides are TGCGCCAGCAGCTTGGGACAGGGATCAGCTTTCTTT. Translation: CASSLGQGSAFF.

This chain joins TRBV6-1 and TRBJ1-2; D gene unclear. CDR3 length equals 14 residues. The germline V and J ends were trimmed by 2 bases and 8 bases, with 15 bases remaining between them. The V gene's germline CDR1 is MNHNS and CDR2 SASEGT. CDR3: CASSELGQTEGYTF. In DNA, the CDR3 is TGTGCCAGCAGTGAACTCGGGCAGACTGAAGGCTACACCTTC.

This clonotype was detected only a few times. The CDR3 nucleotides read TGTGCCAGCAGTCCCAGGACAGGGGAGGAGACCCAGTACTTC. As protein: CASSPRTGEETQYF. The rearrangement joins TRBV12-3 or TRBV12-4 to TRBJ2-5, with 9 nucleotides matching TRBD1. V lost 5 bases, J lost 5 bases, and 6 bases stayed unmatched. The CDR3 contains 14 residues.

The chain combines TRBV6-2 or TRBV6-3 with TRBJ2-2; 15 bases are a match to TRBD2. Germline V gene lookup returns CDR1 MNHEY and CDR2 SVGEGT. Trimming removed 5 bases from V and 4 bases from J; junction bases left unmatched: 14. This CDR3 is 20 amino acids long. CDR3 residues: CASSPPRGLAGGPVTGELFF. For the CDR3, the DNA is TGTGCCAGCAGTCCCCCAAGAGGACTAGCGGGAGGGCCCGTCACCGGGGAGCTGTTTTTT.

CDR3 protein: CASGLVPWGLAGVGDNEQFF. The CDR3 DNA reads as TGTGCTAGTGGTTTGGTACCATGGGGACTAGCGGGAGTTGGTGACAATGAGCAGTTCTTC. The V gene is TRBV12-5, the J gene TRBJ2-1; 14 nucleotides align to TRBD2. With V trimmed by 0 bases and J by 5 bases, 12 bases remained unmatched. The germline CDR1 and CDR2 sequences are LGHNT and FRNRAP. This CDR3 has 20 amino acids.

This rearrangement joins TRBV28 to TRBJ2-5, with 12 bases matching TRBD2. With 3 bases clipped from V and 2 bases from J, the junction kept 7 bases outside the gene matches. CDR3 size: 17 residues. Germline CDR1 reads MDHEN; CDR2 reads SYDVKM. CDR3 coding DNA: TGTGCCAGCAGTTTCATTAGACTAGCGGGGGAGCAAGAGACCCAGTACTTC. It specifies CASSFIRLAGEQETQYF.

CDR3 region: CASSDRDRGPGANVLTF. The CDR3 DNA is TGTGCCAGCAGCGACCGGGACAGGGGGCCTGGGGCCAACGTCCTGACTTTC. The V call is TRBV6-1, the J call TRBJ2-6; 12 bases fit TRBD1. J lost 2 bases, V lost 6 bases, and 5 bases had no gene match. The CDR3 loop spans 17 amino acids. Germline-derived CDR1 and CDR2 are MNHNS and SASEGT.

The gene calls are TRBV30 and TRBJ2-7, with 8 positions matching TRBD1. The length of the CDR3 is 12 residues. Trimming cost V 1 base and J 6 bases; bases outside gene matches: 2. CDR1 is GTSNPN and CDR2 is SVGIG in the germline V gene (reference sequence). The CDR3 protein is CAWSAQGVEQYF. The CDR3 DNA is TGTGCCTGGAGTGCACAGGGGGTCGAGCAGTACTTC.

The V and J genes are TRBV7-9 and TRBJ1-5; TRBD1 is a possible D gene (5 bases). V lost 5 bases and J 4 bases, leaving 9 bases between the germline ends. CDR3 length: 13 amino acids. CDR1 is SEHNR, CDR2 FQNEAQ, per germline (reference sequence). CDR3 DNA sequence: TGTGCCAGCAGCCGGGGCTTAAATCAGCCCCAGCATTTT. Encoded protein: CASSRGLNQPQHF.

CDR3 nucleotide sequence: TGTGCCAGCACCGAGGACAGAGCTAACTATGGCTACACCTTC. As protein: CASTEDRANYGYTF. The V call is TRBV5-6, the J call TRBJ1-2; D is possibly TRBD1 (6 bases). Trimming pared 6 bases from V and 0 bases from J, leaving 12 bases between. Germline CDR1 SGHDT, CDR2 YYEEEE. The CDR3 totals 14 residues.

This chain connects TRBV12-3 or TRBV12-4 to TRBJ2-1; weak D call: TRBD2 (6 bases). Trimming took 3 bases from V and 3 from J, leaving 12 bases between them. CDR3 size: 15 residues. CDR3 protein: CASSFVRGLYNEQFF. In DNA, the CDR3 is TGTGCCAGCAGTTTCGTGCGGGGACTCTACAATGAGCAGTTCTTC.

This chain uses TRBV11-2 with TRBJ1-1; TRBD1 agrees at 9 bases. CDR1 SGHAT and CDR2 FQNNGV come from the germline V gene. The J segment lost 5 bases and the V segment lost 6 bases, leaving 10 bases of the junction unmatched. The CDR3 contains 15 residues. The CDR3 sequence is CASRSTGGPGTEAFF. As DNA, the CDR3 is TGTGCCAGCAGATCGACAGGGGGGCCTGGGACTGAAGCTTTCTTT. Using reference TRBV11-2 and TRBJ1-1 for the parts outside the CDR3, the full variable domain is EAGVAQSPRYKIIEKRQSVAFWCNPISGHATLYWYQQILGQGPKLLIQFQNNGVVDDSQLPKDRFSAERLKGVDSTLKIQPAKLEDSAVYLCASRSTGGPGTEAFFGQGTRLTVV.

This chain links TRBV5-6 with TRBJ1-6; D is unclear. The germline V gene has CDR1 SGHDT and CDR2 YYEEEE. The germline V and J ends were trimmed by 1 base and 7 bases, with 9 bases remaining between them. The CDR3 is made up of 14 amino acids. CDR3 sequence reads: CASSLRDSNSPLHF. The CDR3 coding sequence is TGTGCCAGCAGCTTGCGGGATTCAAATTCACCCCTCCACTTT. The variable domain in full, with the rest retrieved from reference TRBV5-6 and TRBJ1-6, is DAGVTQSPTHLIKTRGQQVTLRCSPKSGHDTVSWYQQALGQGPQFIFQYYEEEERQRGNFPDRFSGHQFPNYSSELNVNALLLGDSALYLCASSLRDSNSPLHFGNGTRLTVT.

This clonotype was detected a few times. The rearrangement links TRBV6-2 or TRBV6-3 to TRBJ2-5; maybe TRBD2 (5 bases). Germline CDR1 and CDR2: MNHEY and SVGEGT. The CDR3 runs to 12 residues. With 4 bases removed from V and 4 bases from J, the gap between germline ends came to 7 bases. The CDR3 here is CASSSGGETQYF. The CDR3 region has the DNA TGTGCCAGCAGTTCAGGAGGAGAGACCCAGTACTTC.

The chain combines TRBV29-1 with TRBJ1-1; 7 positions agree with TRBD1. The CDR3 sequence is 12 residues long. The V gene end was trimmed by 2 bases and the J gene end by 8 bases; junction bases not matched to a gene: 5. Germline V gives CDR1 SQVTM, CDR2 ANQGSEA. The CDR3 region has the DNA TGCAGCGTTGAAACACAGGGGAAGGAAGCTTTCTTT. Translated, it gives CSVETQGKEAFF.

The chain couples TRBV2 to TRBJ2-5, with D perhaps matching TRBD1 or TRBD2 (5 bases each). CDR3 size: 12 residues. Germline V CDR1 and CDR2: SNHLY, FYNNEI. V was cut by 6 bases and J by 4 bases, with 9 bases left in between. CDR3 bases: TGTGCCAGCAGCAGGGCGGGAGAGACCCAGTACTTC. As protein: CASSRAGETQYF.

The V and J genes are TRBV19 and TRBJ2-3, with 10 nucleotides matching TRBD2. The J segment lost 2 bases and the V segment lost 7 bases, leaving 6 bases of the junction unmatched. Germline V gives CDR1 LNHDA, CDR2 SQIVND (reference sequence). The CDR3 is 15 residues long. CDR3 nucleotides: TGTGCCAGTATGCTAACTAGCGGGGCCACAGATACGCAGTATTTT. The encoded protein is CASMLTSGATDTQYF.

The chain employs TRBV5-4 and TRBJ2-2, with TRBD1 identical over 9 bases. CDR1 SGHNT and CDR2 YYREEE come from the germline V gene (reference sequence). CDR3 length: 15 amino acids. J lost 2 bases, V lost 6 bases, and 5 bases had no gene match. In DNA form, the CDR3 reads TGTGCCAGCAATATACAGGGGGCCAACACCGGGGAGCTGTTTTTT. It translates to CASNIQGANTGELFF. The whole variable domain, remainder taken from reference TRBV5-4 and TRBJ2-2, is ETGVTQSPTHLIKTRGQQVTLRCSSQSGHNTVSWYQQALGQGPQFIFQYYREEENGRGNFPPRFSGLQFPNYSSELNVNALELDDSALYLCASNIQGANTGELFFGEGSRLTVL.

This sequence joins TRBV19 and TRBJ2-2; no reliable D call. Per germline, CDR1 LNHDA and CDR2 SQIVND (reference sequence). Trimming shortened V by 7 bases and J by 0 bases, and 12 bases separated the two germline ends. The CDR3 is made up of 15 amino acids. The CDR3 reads CASIDLRSNTGELFF. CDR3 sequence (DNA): TGTGCCAGTATTGATCTTCGGTCGAACACCGGGGAGCTGTTTTTT.

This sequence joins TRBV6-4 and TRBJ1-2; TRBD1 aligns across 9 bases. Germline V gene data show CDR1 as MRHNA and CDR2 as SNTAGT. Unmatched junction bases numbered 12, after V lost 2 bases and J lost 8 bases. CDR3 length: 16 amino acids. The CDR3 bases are TGTGCCAGCAGTGACGGAAGGGACAGGGCACTAGGCGGCTACACCTTC. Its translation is CASSDGRDRALGGYTF.

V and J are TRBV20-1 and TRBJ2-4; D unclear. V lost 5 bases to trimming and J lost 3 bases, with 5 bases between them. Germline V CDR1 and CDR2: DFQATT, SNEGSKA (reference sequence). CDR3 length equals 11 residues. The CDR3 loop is CSAGDKNIQYF. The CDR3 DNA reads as TGCAGTGCTGGGGACAAAAACATTCAGTACTTC.

CDR3 nucleotide sequence: TGTGCCAGCACCTCTCTAGCGGGGGCCACCTACGAGCAGTACTTC. As protein: CASTSLAGATYEQYF. V usage is TRBV7-9 and J usage is TRBJ2-7; TRBD2 aligns across 10 bases. The CDR3 runs 15 residues. J gave up 2 bases and V 7 bases, and 8 bases lay outside the gene matches. Per germline, CDR1 SEHNR and CDR2 FQNEAQ (reference sequence). The full variable domain, its missing parts supplied by reference TRBV7-9 and TRBJ2-7, is DTGVSQNPRHKITKRGQNVTFRCDPISEHNRLYWYRQTLGQGPEFLTYFQNEAQLEKSRLLSDRFSAERPKGSFSTLEIQRTEQGDSAMYLCASTSLAGATYEQYFGPGTRLTVT.

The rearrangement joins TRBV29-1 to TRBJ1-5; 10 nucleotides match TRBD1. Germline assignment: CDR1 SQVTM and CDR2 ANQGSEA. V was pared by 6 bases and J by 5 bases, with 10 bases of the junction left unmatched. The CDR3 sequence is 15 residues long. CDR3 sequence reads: CSVVQTGGRDQPQHF. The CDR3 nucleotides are TGCAGCGTCGTTCAGACAGGGGGCAGAGATCAGCCCCAGCATTTT.

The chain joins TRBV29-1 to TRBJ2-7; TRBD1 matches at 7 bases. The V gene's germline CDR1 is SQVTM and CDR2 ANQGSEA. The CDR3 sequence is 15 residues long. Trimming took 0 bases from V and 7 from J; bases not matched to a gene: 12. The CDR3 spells CSVEDHRGPVGEQYF. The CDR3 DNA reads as TGCAGCGTTGAAGATCACAGGGGCCCCGTTGGTGAGCAGTACTTC.

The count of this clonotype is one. The CDR3 protein is CASHAGIVETQYF. As DNA, the CDR3 is TGTGCCAGCCACGCGGGGATCGTTGAGACCCAGTACTTC. The chain employs TRBV28 and TRBJ2-5, with D perhaps matching TRBD2 (6 bases). Trimming pared 8 bases from V and 5 bases from J, leaving 15 bases between. The CDR3 is made up of 13 amino acids. CDR1 MDHEN and CDR2 SYDVKM come from the germline V gene.

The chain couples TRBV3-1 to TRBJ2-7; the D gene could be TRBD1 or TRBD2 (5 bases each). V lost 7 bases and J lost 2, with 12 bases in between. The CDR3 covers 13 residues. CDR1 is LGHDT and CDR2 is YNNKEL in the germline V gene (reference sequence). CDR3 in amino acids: CASKETGPYEQYF. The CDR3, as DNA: TGTGCCAGCAAGGAGACGGGGCCCTACGAGCAGTACTTC.

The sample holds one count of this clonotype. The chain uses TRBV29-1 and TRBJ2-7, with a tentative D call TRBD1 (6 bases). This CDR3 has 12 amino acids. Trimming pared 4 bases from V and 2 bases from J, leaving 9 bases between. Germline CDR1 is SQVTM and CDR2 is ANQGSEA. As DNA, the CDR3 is TGCAGCGTTGTAGGACAGCCCTACGAGCAGTACTTC. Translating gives CSVVGQPYEQYF.